This entry is about one T cell receptor (beta chain). The data derive from a study of blood T cell repertoires in COVID-19. Germline CDR1 reads SGHRS; CDR2 reads YFSETQ. V lost 1 base to trimming and J lost 4 bases, with 7 bases between them. The CDR3 consists of 13 residues. Generated by immunoSEQ multiplex PCR, the TCRdb table keeps only in-frame clones and is missing some. The sample has approximately 240,000 clones, 84% seen once. The chain is built from TRBV5-1 and TRBJ2-3; D not resolved. The sequence derives from a man over 45 with acute or convalescent COVID-19. The sample taken for sequencing was peripheral blood. CDR3 amino acids: CASSLFEADTQYF. Here the CDR3 DNA reads TGCGCCAGCAGCTTGTTTGAGGCAGATACGCAGTATTTT.